This TCR beta chain was sequenced during a study of T cells in Graves' hyperthyroidism and ophthalmopathy. Amplification targeted TCR beta CDR3 regions from RNA transcripts. HTBI primers were the set used in a first-round RT-PCR of the TCR CDR3. Each CDR3 protein is one row after TCRdb ran MiXCR on the multiplex PCR reads. Here the sample spans about 700,000 distinct CDR3 sequences, about 15% being singletons. The CDR3 totals 14 residues. Trimming at V came to 5 bases and at J to 3 bases, leaving 6 bases not matched to a gene. Germline CDR1 and CDR2: SEHNR and FQNEAQ (reference sequence). This clonotype appeared a few times.

V is TRBV7-9 and J is TRBJ2-7, with 8 positions matching TRBD1. What was sequenced was blood. The TCR originated in a woman between 18 and 29 years old with Graves' hyperthyroidism. This CDR3 reads CASSPRDRRYEQYF. CDR3 nucleotide sequence: TGTGCCAGCAGCCCCCGGGACAGGCGCTACGAGCAGTACTTC.